These 18 T cell receptor beta chains came from one sample sequenced in a study of CD8 T cells in ankylosing spondylitis. Study-wide results and limits: Eight highly homologous variants formed a TCR beta motif that appeared characteristic of ankylosing spondylitis blood.

TCRdb reprocessed the 5' RACE reads with MiXCR, giving one entry per CDR3 protein. Here the sample spans some 800,000 distinct CDR3 sequences, 10% to 15% being singletons. These receptors have no known antigen. Sequencing used blood, either unsorted or a sorted T cell fraction (not recorded which). The receptors come from a male donor with ankylosing spondylitis.

This chain uses TRBV9 with TRBJ2-1, with TRBD1 as a possible D gene (5 bases). Per the germline V gene, CDR1 is SGDLS and CDR2 is YYNGEE. CDR3 length equals 14 residues. V gave up 1 base and J gave up 7 bases, with 12 bases separating them. The CDR3 region has the DNA TGTGCCAGCAGCGTAATGGTCCAGGGTAATGAGCAGTTCTTC. Residues: CASSVMVQGNEQFF.

This clonotype was observed a handful of times. This chain links TRBV7-2 with TRBJ2-5, with 12 bases that match TRBD2. The CDR3 totals 15 residues. The junction had 8 bases not matched to a gene; V was cut back by 5 bases and J by 7 bases. Germline CDR1 reads SGHTA; CDR2 reads FQGNSA. This CDR3 is CASSPRALAGGTQYF. In DNA, the CDR3 is TGTGCCAGCAGCCCCCGGGCACTAGCGGGGGGGACCCAGTACTTC.

This clonotype has a handful of counts. This sequence joins TRBV20-1 and TRBJ2-7; 7 bases align to TRBD1. Germline loops: CDR1 DFQATT, CDR2 SNEGSKA (reference sequence). This CDR3 spans 15 amino acids. Trimming removed 0 bases from V and 5 bases from J; junction bases left unmatched: 10. CDR3 sequence: CSARDRRQGSHEQYF. The CDR3 DNA is TGCAGTGCTAGAGATCGTCGACAGGGTAGCCACGAGCAGTACTTC.

This clonotype was recorded at least ten times. The rearrangement uses TRBV12-3 or TRBV12-4 and TRBJ2-7; 9 bases line up with TRBD2. V lost 3 bases to trimming and J lost 4 bases; unmatched junction nucleotides: 4. The length of the CDR3 is 14 residues. The DNA for the CDR3 is TGTGCCAGCAGTTTCGGGACTAGCAAGTACGAGCAGTACTTC. Protein product: CASSFGTSKYEQYF.

This clonotype has just a few counts. The genes are TRBV24-1 and TRBJ2-7, with D possibly being TRBD1 or TRBD2 (5 bases each). Germline CDR1 KGHDR, CDR2 SFDVKD. The CDR3 loop spans 13 amino acids. Trimming removed 4 bases from V and 5 bases from J, with 11 bases in between. This CDR3 reads CATSDPQGDEQYF. The CDR3, as DNA: TGTGCCACCAGTGACCCTCAGGGAGACGAGCAGTACTTC.

This clonotype occurred a few times. The chain links TRBV24-1 to TRBJ2-1, with D uncertain. The CDR3 consists of 12 residues. Trimming took 5 bases from V and 7 from J, leaving 8 bases between them. Germline-derived CDR1 and CDR2 are KGHDR and SFDVKD. CDR3 sequence reads: CATSGDLNEQFF. CDR3 nucleotides: TGTGCCACCAGTGGAGATCTTAATGAGCAGTTCTTC.

This clonotype occurred many times. V usage is TRBV28 and J usage is TRBJ1-5; 7 nucleotides align to TRBD1. The J segment lost 2 bases and the V segment lost 6 bases, leaving 7 bases of the junction unmatched. Per germline, CDR1 MDHEN and CDR2 SYDVKM. The CDR3 is 15 amino acids. The CDR3 sequence is CASRGAGGRNQPQHF. DNA of the CDR3: TGTGCCAGCAGGGGCGCAGGGGGGCGCAATCAGCCCCAGCATTTT.

The chain couples TRBV7-6 to TRBJ1-3; the D is unclear. The CDR3 totals 15 residues. Germline V lookup: CDR1 SGHVS, CDR2 FNYEAQ. V was cut by 1 base and J by 2 bases, with 9 bases left in between. CDR3 DNA sequence: TGTGCCAGCAGCTTAGTGGCGGACCCTGGAAACACCATATATTTT. This codes for CASSLVADPGNTIYF.

The chain recombines TRBV4-1 with TRBJ2-7, with a possible D match to TRBD1 (6 bases). V shed 1 base and J shed 2 bases, with 9 bases lying between them. Looked up from germline, CDR1 is MGHRA and CDR2 is YSYEKL. This CDR3 region has 14 residues. CDR3 residues: CASSQVQGPYEQYF. CDR3 DNA: TGCGCCAGCAGCCAAGTACAGGGACCCTACGAGCAGTACTTC.

This clonotype occurred a few times. V and J are TRBV12-3 or TRBV12-4 and TRBJ2-7; 10 bases align to TRBD1. The CDR3 loop spans 16 amino acids. V dropped 4 bases and J dropped 6; count of bases not matched to a gene: 12. In DNA form, the CDR3 reads TGTGCCAGCAGTTCGCAGACCGGGACAGGGGAACGCGAGCAGTACTTC. Amino acids: CASSSQTGTGEREQYF.

The chain recombines TRBV29-1 with TRBJ1-1, with D possibly matching TRBD1 (5 bases). Trimming pared 7 bases from V and 11 bases from J, leaving 20 bases between. This CDR3 spans 12 amino acids. CDR1 and CDR2 from the germline V gene are SQVTM and ANQGSEA. The CDR3 loop reads CSAREDAVGAFF. DNA for the CDR3: TGCAGCGCCAGGGAGGACGCGGTCGGGGCTTTCTTT.

At least ten counts were recorded for this clonotype. The chain is built from TRBV15 and TRBJ2-5; D not certain. Trimming shortened V by 0 bases and J by 2 bases, and 10 bases separated the two germline ends. Germline V gene sequence: CDR1 LNHNV, CDR2 YYDKDF (reference sequence). The CDR3 contains 15 residues. CDR3 sequence (DNA): TGTGCCACCAGCAGAGATCCGGCGAGACAAGAGACCCAGTACTTC. As protein: CATSRDPARQETQYF.

This clonotype has at least ten counts. This chain connects TRBV11-2 to TRBJ2-1, with 7 bases fitting TRBD1. The CDR3 covers 14 residues. The V segment lost 0 bases and the J segment 10 bases; nucleotides outside the gene matches: 6. Germline lookup yields CDR1 SGHAT and CDR2 FQNNGV. The CDR3 here is CASSLDPRGSEQFF. The CDR3 nucleotides read TGTGCCAGCAGCTTAGATCCCAGGGGGTCAGAGCAGTTCTTC.

J is TRBJ1-4 and V is TRBV5-1; D is undetermined. The germline gives CDR1 SGHRS, CDR2 YFSETQ. Trimming pared 3 bases from V and 8 bases from J, leaving 23 bases between. CDR3 size: 17 residues. The CDR3 DNA reads as TGCGCCAGCAGCTCCACTACGCGATCGAACCGCGCCGAAAAACTGTTTTTT. Encoded protein: CASSSTTRSNRAEKLFF.

The J gene is TRBJ2-4, the V gene TRBV20-1; either TRBD1 or TRBD2 may supply D (5 bases each). Germline CDR1 DFQATT, CDR2 SNEGSKA (reference sequence). The CDR3 is 14 residues long. Trimming stripped 3 bases from V and 6 bases from J, with 15 bases between. The CDR3 DNA reads as TGCAGTGCTAGTAAAGTGGGGGTGATAAACATTCAGTACTTC. Residues: CSASKVGVINIQYF.

This clonotype was counted many times. The rearrangement joins TRBV15 to TRBJ1-5; D is ambiguous. Looked up from germline, CDR1 is LNHNV and CDR2 is YYDKDF (reference sequence). Trimming removed 3 bases from V and 4 bases from J, with 7 bases in between. The CDR3 spans 13 residues. For the CDR3, the DNA is TGTGCCACCAGCAGCCATCTAAATCAGCCCCAGCATTTT. It is translated as CATSSHLNQPQHF.

This clonotype was counted between two and nine times. The chain combines TRBV7-3 with TRBJ2-3; D gene uncertain. The V gene lost 6 bases and the J gene lost 3 bases, with 16 bases spanning the gap. The length of the CDR3 is 15 residues. The germline gives CDR1 SGHTA, CDR2 FQGTGA. The CDR3 nucleotides read TGTGCCAGCAGTCCTGGCCCTTTCTCGACAGATACGCAGTATTTT. Translation gives CASSPGPFSTDTQYF.

This clonotype came up a few times. The rearrangement uses TRBV24-1 and TRBJ2-7; 14 positions agree with TRBD2. The CDR3 extends over 15 amino acids. The germline V gene has CDR1 KGHDR and CDR2 SFDVKD. The ends lost 0 bases at V and 6 bases at J; junction bases unmatched: 0. CDR3 amino acids: CATSDLGTSGSEQYF. The CDR3 DNA reads as TGTGCCACCAGTGATTTGGGGACTAGCGGGAGCGAGCAGTACTTC.